One sample yielded the 9 T cell receptor beta chains listed below, sequenced in a study of blood T cell repertoires in COVID-19. This table comes from immunoSEQ multiplex PCR, and its TCRdb copy is limited to in-frame clones, with some not included. The sample records around 300,000 clones, around nine tenths being singletons. The sequenced material came from PBMCs or T cells enriched from blood (not recorded which). These receptors were obtained from a woman aged 18-35 years who had recovered from COVID-19.

The chain combines TRBV7-9 with TRBJ1-3, with D perhaps matching TRBD1 (6 bases). The CDR3 spans 16 residues. The germline CDR1 and CDR2 sequences are SEHNR and FQNEAQ (reference sequence). V dropped 0 bases and J dropped 4 bases, with 13 bases sitting between them. CDR3 in amino acids: CASSLAGRGPGNTIYF. For the CDR3, the DNA is TGTGCCAGCAGCTTAGCAGGCAGGGGCCCCGGAAACACCATATATTTT.

This clone was picked up one time. This chain links TRBV10-3 with TRBJ2-7; TRBD1 aligns across 7 bases. With 3 bases clipped from V and 3 bases from J, the junction kept 2 bases outside the gene matches. CDR3 length: 13 amino acids. CDR1 ENHRY and CDR2 SYGVKD come from the germline V gene. In DNA form, the CDR3 reads TGTGCCATCAGTGACGGGGACAGCTACGAGCAGTACTTC. It is translated as CAISDGDSYEQYF.

V is TRBV11-2 and J is TRBJ2-7; D perhaps matches TRBD2 (6 bases). V gave up 4 bases and J gave up 0 bases, with 13 bases separating them. CDR1 is SGHAT and CDR2 is FQNNGV in the germline V gene. This CDR3 has 15 amino acids. The CDR3 is CASSSNPGDSYEQYF. CDR3 sequence (DNA): TGTGCCAGCAGCTCTAACCCGGGGGACTCCTACGAGCAGTACTTC.

The chain links TRBV12-3 or TRBV12-4 to TRBJ2-7; D ambiguous. CDR3 size: 13 residues. V was trimmed by 3 bases and J by 5 bases, leaving 11 bases between them. CDR3 DNA: TGTGCCAGCAGTTTCCGGGTACCCAACGAGCAGTACTTC. The encoded protein is CASSFRVPNEQYF.

The V gene is TRBV11-2, the J gene TRBJ2-7; 7 bases line up with TRBD2. This CDR3 is built from 15 residues. Germline CDR1 and CDR2: SGHAT and FQNNGV. After removal of 1 base from V and 0 bases from J, the junction contained 3 bases not matched to a gene. CDR3 sequence (DNA): TGTGCCAGCAGCTTAGGGGGAGGGATCTCCTACGAGCAGTACTTC. This gives the protein CASSLGGGISYEQYF.

This clone was counted once. The chain joins TRBV27 to TRBJ2-5; 7 positions match TRBD2. Germline V CDR1 and CDR2: MNHEY, SMNVEV (reference sequence). Losses at the gene ends were 5 bases for V and 5 bases for J; bases not matched to a gene: 8. The CDR3 sequence is 14 residues long. The CDR3 loop is CASSPPGLVETQYF. The CDR3 DNA reads TGTGCCAGCAGTCCGCCAGGACTAGTCGAGACCCAGTACTTC.

CDR3 DNA sequence: TGTGCCAGCAGATCAGGGGGCGCTCAATATGGCTACACCTTC. The encoded protein is CASRSGGAQYGYTF. This chain joins TRBV6-6 and TRBJ1-2; 8 nucleotides agree with TRBD1. The CDR3 contains 14 residues. Germline V gives CDR1 MNHNY, CDR2 SVGAGI (reference sequence). V shed 6 bases, J shed 5 bases, and the junction held 8 bases outside the gene matches.

V usage is TRBV29-1 and J usage is TRBJ1-2; 9 bases fit TRBD1. J gave up 4 bases and V 6 bases, and 6 bases lay outside the gene matches. The CDR3 consists of 13 residues. The germline V gene encodes CDR1 SQVTM and CDR2 ANQGSEA. The CDR3 DNA is TGCAGCGTCTCACAGGGGGCGACCTATGGCTACACCTTC. It yields the protein CSVSQGATYGYTF.

This chain links TRBV6-5 with TRBJ1-1; D is ambiguous. The CDR3 covers 13 residues. Germline assignment: CDR1 MNHEY and CDR2 SVGAGI. V was trimmed by 1 base and J by 4 bases, leaving 7 bases between them. CDR3 loop: CASSYFGSTEAFF. The CDR3 DNA follows: TGTGCCAGCAGTTACTTCGGGAGCACTGAAGCTTTCTTT.